Shown below are 18 T cell receptor beta chains from a single sample sequenced in a study of graft-versus-host responses after intestinal transplantation. No antigen has been identified for these receptors. TCRdb's table, derived via immunoSEQ multiplex PCR, lists solely in-frame clones and lacks some. The sample consists of 75,000 to 100,000 clones, roughly 91% of them appearing once. The material was unstimulated CD8+ T cells sorted from spleen or lymph node cells, obtained before intestinal transplant. These receptors were taken from a human donor who received an intestinal transplant.

The chain recombines TRBV6-4 with TRBJ1-1, with D uncertain. Germline CDR1 MRHNA, CDR2 SNTAGT. The V gene lost 9 bases and the J gene lost 5 bases, with 22 bases spanning the gap. CDR3 size: 15 residues. CDR3 coding DNA: TGTGCCAGGTTCCCTGAGGACTCATTAGGGACTGAAGCTTTCTTT. This encodes CARFPEDSLGTEAFF.

The chain links TRBV7-9 to TRBJ2-2; D call uncertain. The CDR3 consists of 14 residues. Trimming removed 1 base at V and 6 bases at J, with 9 bases between. Germline lookup yields CDR1 SEHNR and CDR2 FQNEAQ (reference sequence). This CDR3 reads CASSLGVSPGELFF. The CDR3 DNA reads TGTGCCAGCAGCTTAGGAGTATCCCCCGGGGAGCTGTTTTTT. Together with reference TRBV7-9 and TRBJ2-2, the CDR3 gives the full variable domain: DTGVSQNPRHKITKRGQNVTFRCDPISEHNRLYWYRQTLGQGPEFLTYFQNEAQLEKSRLLSDRFSAERPKGSFSTLEIQRTEQGDSAMYLCASSLGVSPGELFFGEGSRLTVL.

This chain's CDR3 is CASSLRQGFDEQYF. CDR3 coding DNA: TGTGCCAGCAGCTTACGACAGGGCTTCGACGAGCAGTACTTC. The genes are TRBV11-3 and TRBJ2-7; 7 bases match TRBD1. The V segment lost 2 bases and the J segment 5 bases; nucleotides outside the gene matches: 6. Looked up from germline, CDR1 is SGHNT and CDR2 is YENEEA. The CDR3 has 14 residues.

V and J are TRBV7-9 and TRBJ1-2; 9 positions match TRBD1. This CDR3 has 14 amino acids. V was pared by 5 bases and J by 8 bases, with 9 bases of the junction left unmatched. Germline CDR1 SEHNR, CDR2 FQNEAQ (reference sequence). CDR3 sequence reads: CASSPTTGGNGYTF. The DNA of the CDR3 is TGTGCCAGCAGCCCAACCACAGGGGGCAACGGCTACACCTTC.

This sequence joins TRBV30 and TRBJ1-2; a possible D gene is TRBD1 (5 bases). CDR1 is GTSNPN and CDR2 is SVGIG in the germline V gene (reference sequence). This CDR3 comprises 14 residues. The V and J ends lost 1 base and 1 base respectively, with 10 bases between them. CDR3 sequence: CAWSGQPYNYGYTF. CDR3 nucleotide sequence: TGTGCCTGGAGTGGACAGCCTTATAACTATGGCTACACCTTC. Full variable domain (missing parts from reference TRBV30 and TRBJ1-2): SQTIHQWPATLVQPVGSPLSLECTVEGTSNPNLYWYRQAAGRGLQLLFYSVGIGQISSEVPQNLSASRPQDRQFILSSKKLLLSDSGFYLCAWSGQPYNYGYTFGSGTRLTVV.

The CDR3 sequence is CAISELRVQGADTQYF. CDR3 sequence (DNA): TGTGCCATCAGTGAGCTTCGGGTGCAGGGCGCAGATACGCAGTATTTT. The V gene is TRBV10-3, the J gene TRBJ2-3; D is possibly TRBD1 (5 bases). Trimming removed 2 bases at V and 4 bases at J, with 16 bases between. Germline V gene data show CDR1 as ENHRY and CDR2 as SYGVKD. The CDR3 length is 16 residues.

This chain connects TRBV30 to TRBJ1-1; 7 nucleotides line up with TRBD1. After removal of 1 base from V and 0 bases from J, the junction contained 8 bases not matched to a gene. Germline CDR1 reads GTSNPN; CDR2 reads SVGIG (reference sequence). This CDR3 region has 16 residues. DNA for the CDR3: TGTGCCTGGAGTGCCAGGGACAGCTGGATGAACACTGAAGCTTTCTTT. This encodes CAWSARDSWMNTEAFF. Using reference TRBV30 and TRBJ1-1 for the parts outside the CDR3, the full variable domain is SQTIHQWPATLVQPVGSPLSLECTVEGTSNPNLYWYRQAAGRGLQLLFYSVGIGQISSEVPQNLSASRPQDRQFILSSKKLLLSDSGFYLCAWSARDSWMNTEAFFGQGTRLTVV.

The rearrangement joins TRBV7-6 to TRBJ2-3; 13 bases are a match to TRBD2. Per the germline V gene, CDR1 is SGHVS and CDR2 is FNYEAQ. The CDR3 has 16 amino acids. J was trimmed by 1 base and V by 4 bases; bases with no gene match: 2. CDR3 in DNA: TGTGCCAGCAGCTGGGGGACTAGCGGGGGCACAGATACGCAGTATTTT. Amino acid sequence: CASSWGTSGGTDTQYF. The full variable domain, rest sourced from reference TRBV7-6 and TRBJ2-3, is GAGVSQSPRYKVTKRGQDVALRCDPISGHVSLYWYRQALGQGPEFLTYFNYEAQQDKSGLPNDRFSAERPEGSISTLTIQRTEQRDSAMYRCASSWGTSGGTDTQYFGPGTRLTVL.

The genes are TRBV7-7 and TRBJ2-5; 9 bases map to TRBD1. The J call could be wrong; TRBJ2-7 is a better fit for the DNA end. The CDR3 length is 13 residues. In germline, CDR1 is SSHAT, CDR2 FNYEAQ (reference sequence). CDR3 sequence reads: CASSPGTGYEQYF. The CDR3 region has the DNA TGTGCCAGCAGCCCAGGGACAGGGTACGAGCAGTACTTC.

DNA of the CDR3: TGCGCCAGCAGCCAGCCGGTCGCAGGGAAGGTCAATACCGGGGAGCTGTTTTTT. Translating gives CASSQPVAGKVNTGELFF. V gene TRBV4-3 combines with J gene TRBJ2-2, with D possibly matching TRBD1 (5 bases). CDR3 length: 18 residues. Germline CDR1 reads LGHNA; CDR2 reads YSLEER. V was trimmed by 3 bases and J by 5 bases, leaving 22 bases between them.

The genes are TRBV28 and TRBJ2-7; D may be TRBD2 (5 bases). This CDR3 has 13 residues. In germline, CDR1 is MDHEN, CDR2 SYDVKM. Trimming removed 8 bases at V and 5 bases at J, with 16 bases between. The chain's CDR3 is CASQKREFDEQYF. The CDR3 bases are TGTGCCAGCCAGAAACGGGAATTTGACGAGCAGTACTTC.

This rearrangement joins TRBV4-1 to TRBJ2-7, with a possible D match to TRBD2 (6 bases). The CDR3 has 14 amino acids. Between the trimmed V and J ends, which lost 5 bases and 5 bases, there was a span of 16 bases. Germline lookup yields CDR1 MGHRA and CDR2 YSYEKL. The CDR3 sequence: CASSSSEGLDEQYF. In nucleotides, the CDR3 is TGCGCCAGCAGCAGCTCGGAGGGCCTGGACGAGCAGTACTTC.

This clone was seen only once. The chain couples TRBV30 to TRBJ1-1; possible D gene TRBD1, 5 bases. The germline V gene has CDR1 GTSNPN and CDR2 SVGIG (reference sequence). V was pared by 2 bases and J by 6 bases, with 13 bases between. The CDR3 runs to 13 residues. CDR3 residues: CAWSPDMSSEAFF. The CDR3 bases are TGTGCCTGGAGTCCGGACATGAGCTCTGAAGCTTTCTTT. The full variable domain, rest sourced from reference TRBV30 and TRBJ1-1, is SQTIHQWPATLVQPVGSPLSLECTVEGTSNPNLYWYRQAAGRGLQLLFYSVGIGQISSEVPQNLSASRPQDRQFILSSKKLLLSDSGFYLCAWSPDMSSEAFFGQGTRLTVV.

This chain joins TRBV27 and TRBJ2-1; D gene ambiguous. Germline V gene sequence: CDR1 MNHEY, CDR2 SMNVEV (reference sequence). The ends were cut back, 5 bases at V and 3 bases at J, with 5 bases in the middle. The CDR3 consists of 12 residues. The CDR3 region is CASSPNYNEQFF. CDR3 bases: TGTGCCAGCAGTCCAAACTACAATGAGCAGTTCTTC.

In its sample, this clone was seen a few times. The chain is built from TRBV14 and TRBJ1-1; 7 bases are a match to TRBD1. The junction had 4 bases not matched to a gene; V was cut back by 6 bases and J by 3 bases. The CDR3 sequence is 13 residues long. Germline loops: CDR1 SGHDN, CDR2 FVKESK. CDR3 nucleotide sequence: TGTGCCAGCAGGATCAGGGGGGACACTGAAGCTTTCTTT. Its protein is CASRIRGDTEAFF.

V usage is TRBV5-5 and J usage is TRBJ2-7; 7 bases are shared with TRBD1. With V trimmed by 7 bases and J by 0 bases, 4 bases remained unmatched. Germline V CDR1 and CDR2: SGHKS, YYEKEE (reference sequence). This CDR3 spans 13 amino acids. The CDR3: CASEDRLSYEQYF. The CDR3, as DNA: TGTGCCAGCGAGGACAGGCTCTCCTACGAGCAGTACTTC.

This clone was counted between two and nine times. The CDR3 is CASSFLGQGDTEAFF. CDR3 bases: TGTGCCAGCAGCTTTCTTGGACAGGGGGACACTGAAGCTTTCTTT. The chain carries TRBV5-6 and TRBJ1-1; TRBD1 aligns across 10 bases. The J segment lost 3 bases and the V segment lost 2 bases, leaving 4 bases of the junction unmatched. This CDR3 comprises 15 residues. Germline loops: CDR1 SGHDT, CDR2 YYEEEE.

V and J are TRBV29-1 and TRBJ2-1; possible D gene TRBD2, 6 bases. The CDR3 length is 13 residues. The V gene's germline CDR1 is SQVTM and CDR2 ANQGSEA. Trimming shortened V by 5 bases and J by 5 bases, and 13 bases separated the two germline ends. The CDR3 protein is CSVLAITHNEQFF. DNA of the CDR3: TGCAGCGTTCTAGCGATTACTCACAATGAGCAGTTCTTC.